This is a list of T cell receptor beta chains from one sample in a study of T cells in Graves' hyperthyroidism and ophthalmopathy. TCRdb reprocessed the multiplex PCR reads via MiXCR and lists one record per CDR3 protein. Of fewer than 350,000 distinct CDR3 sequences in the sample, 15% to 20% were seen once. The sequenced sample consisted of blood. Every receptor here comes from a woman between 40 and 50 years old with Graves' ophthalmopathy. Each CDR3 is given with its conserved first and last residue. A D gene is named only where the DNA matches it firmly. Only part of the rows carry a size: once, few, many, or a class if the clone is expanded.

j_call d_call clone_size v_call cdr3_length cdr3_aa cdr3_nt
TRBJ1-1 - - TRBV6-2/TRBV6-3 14 CASSYWAMNTEAFF TGTGCCAGCAGCTATTGGGCCATGAACACTGAAGCTTTCTTT
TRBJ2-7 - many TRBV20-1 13 CSGDSERTDEQYF TGCAGTGGGGACTCCGAACGCACCGACGAGCAGTACTTC
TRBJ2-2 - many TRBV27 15 CASSHMGAGTGELFF TGTGCCAGCAGCCACATGGGGGCGGGTACCGGGGAGCTGTTTTTT
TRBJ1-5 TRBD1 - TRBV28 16 CASSLTGTGQVQPQHF TGTGCCAGCAGTTTAACCGGGACAGGGCAGGTTCAGCCCCAGCATTTT
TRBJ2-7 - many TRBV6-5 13 CASSSGDYYGQYF TGTGCCAGCAGTTCGGGTGACTACTACGGGCAGTACTTC
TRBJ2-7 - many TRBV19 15 CASSMEDLPTYEQYF TGTGCCAGTAGTATGGAGGACTTACCTACCTACGAGCAGTACTTC
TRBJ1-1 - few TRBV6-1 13 CASSVDYNTEAFF TGTGCCAGCAGTGTTGACTACAACACTGAAGCTTTCTTT
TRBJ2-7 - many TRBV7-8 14 CASSSRTWTDEQYF TGTGCCAGCAGCTCAAGGACTTGGACTGATGAGCAGTACTTC
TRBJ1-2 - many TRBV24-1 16 CATSDSAQYTNYGYTF TGTGCCACCAGTGATTCTGCCCAGTATACTAACTATGGCTACACCTTC
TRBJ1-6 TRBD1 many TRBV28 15 CASKDATGPGSPLHF TGTGCCAGCAAGGACGCGACAGGGCCGGGTTCACCCCTCCACTTT
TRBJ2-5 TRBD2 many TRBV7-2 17 CASSLSGTTPLQETQYF TGTGCCAGCAGCTTATCAGGGACTACCCCTCTCCAAGAGACCCAGTACTTC
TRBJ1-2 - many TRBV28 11 CASSSPNGYTF TGTGCCAGCAGTTCACCTAATGGCTACACCTTC
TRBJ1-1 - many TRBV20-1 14 CSAPTRHGGTEAFF TGCAGTGCGCCCACCCGACACGGTGGCACTGAAGCTTTCTTT
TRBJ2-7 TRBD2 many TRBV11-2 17 CASSFLGLAGESYEQYF TGTGCCAGCAGCTTCCTGGGACTAGCGGGAGAATCCTACGAGCAGTACTTC
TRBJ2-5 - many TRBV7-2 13 CASSLDWGKAQYF TGTGCCAGCAGCTTAGATTGGGGGAAGGCCCAGTACTTC
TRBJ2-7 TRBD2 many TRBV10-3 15 CAISTGTSGIYEQYF TGTGCCATCAGTACCGGGACTAGCGGGATATACGAGCAGTACTTC
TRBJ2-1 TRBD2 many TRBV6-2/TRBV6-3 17 CASCPGLGGSSYNEQFF TGTGCCAGCTGCCCGGGACTAGGGGGAAGCTCCTACAATGAGCAGTTCTTC
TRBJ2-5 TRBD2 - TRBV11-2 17 CASSLDPSGRYQETQYF TGTGCCAGCAGCCTCGATCCTAGCGGACGGTACCAAGAGACCCAGTACTTC
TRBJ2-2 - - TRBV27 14 CASSFGVGTGELFF TGTGCCAGCAGTTTCGGAGTTGGCACCGGGGAGCTGTTTTTT
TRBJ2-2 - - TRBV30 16 CAWSALVSKNTGELFF TGTGCCTGGAGCGCACTAGTTTCCAAGAACACCGGGGAGCTGTTTTTT
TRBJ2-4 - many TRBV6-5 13 CASSSGPMDIQYF TGTGCCAGCAGTTCGGGCCCCATGGACATTCAGTACTTC
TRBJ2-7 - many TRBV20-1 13 CSARGVLSGEQYF TGCAGTGCTAGAGGGGTCTTGTCTGGTGAGCAGTACTTC
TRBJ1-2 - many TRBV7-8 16 CASSLVVGVSESGYTF TGTGCCAGCAGCTTAGTGGTCGGGGTTTCCGAGAGTGGCTACACCTTC
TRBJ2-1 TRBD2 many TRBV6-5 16 CASSYGTSGTYNEQFF TGTGCCAGCAGTTATGGTACTAGCGGGACTTACAATGAGCAGTTCTTC
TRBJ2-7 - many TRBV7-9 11 CASSFLGEQYF TGTGCCAGCAGCTTCCTGGGGGAGCAGTACTTC